These 13 T cell receptor beta chains were all obtained from the same sample, sequenced in a study of Graves' ophthalmopathy and Graves' hyperthyroidism. TCR beta CDR3 regions were amplified from RNA transcripts. A first-round RT-PCR used HTBI primers, followed by a second-round multiplex PCR. TCRdb re-derived calls from the multiplex PCR reads in MiXCR, one entry per CDR3 protein. The sample carries approximately 700,000 distinct CDR3 sequences, about two fifths recorded once. The sequenced sample consisted of peripheral blood. All receptors derive from an adult man with Graves' ophthalmopathy.

Remarks on this clonotype: A much larger clone lies one base from this, so it may be a read error. J is TRBJ1-5 and V is TRBV6-6; D unclear. Germline V gene data show CDR1 as MNHNY and CDR2 as SVGAGI (reference sequence). The CDR3 length is 16 residues. CDR3 nucleotide sequence: TGTACCAGCAGTTACGGGGTGACAACGAGCAATCAGCCCCAGCATTTT. It is translated as CTSSYGVTTSNQPQHF.

The chain recombines TRBV15 with TRBJ1-1; D not certain. Germline assignment: CDR1 LNHNV and CDR2 YYDKDF (reference sequence). Trimming cost V 0 bases and J 1 base, with 6 bases left between them. The length of the CDR3 is 14 residues. CDR3 sequence (DNA): TGTGCCACCAGCAGAGATCGGGGGAACACTGAAGCTTTCTTT. It translates to CATSRDRGNTEAFF.

Notes on this clonotype: This clone may be a read error of a much larger clone one base away. The chain employs TRBV5-1 and TRBJ2-7; the match to TRBD1 covers 7 bases. Germline values: CDR1 SGHRS, CDR2 YFSETQ. This CDR3 spans 14 amino acids. J lost 6 bases, V lost 4 bases, and 10 bases had no gene match. CDR3 DNA sequence: TGCGCCAGCAGCACAACAGGGGTAGCCTTCGAGCAGTACTTC. Translating gives CASSTTGVAFEQYF.

This clonotype was found once. One junction end disagrees with the germline gene, perhaps due to a read error. The CDR3 here is CPSSQADTSPLHF. Written as DNA, the CDR3 is TGTCCCAGCAGCCAAGCAGACACTTCACCCCTCCACTTT. The chain is built from TRBV9 and TRBJ1-6, with no clear D. Looked up from germline, CDR1 is SGDLS and CDR2 is YYNGEE. CDR3 length: 13 amino acids.

This clonotype has ten or more counts. The rearrangement joins TRBV9 to TRBJ2-7; TRBD2 aligns across 7 bases. CDR3 size: 14 residues. V gave up 4 bases and J gave up 0 bases; unmatched junction bases: 4. Germline CDR1 and CDR2: SGDLS and YYNGEE. Here the CDR3 DNA reads TGTGCCAGCAGCCCCTGGGACTACTCCTACGAGCAGTACTTC. As protein: CASSPWDYSYEQYF.

This clonotype appeared a few times. The V call is TRBV7-6, the J call TRBJ2-5, with D maybe TRBD1 (6 bases). Germline values: CDR1 SGHVS, CDR2 FNYEAQ. Trimming stripped 11 bases from V and 2 bases from J, with 15 bases between. The CDR3 consists of 13 residues. CDR3: CAWSQDSQETQYF. CDR3 DNA sequence: TGTGCCTGGAGTCAGGACAGTCAAGAGACCCAGTACTTC.

In this sample, this clonotype turned up a few times. A junction boundary mismatches the germline segment, possibly from a read error. The V and J genes are TRBV10-3 and TRBJ1-5; D is uncertain. The CDR3 runs 13 residues. CDR1 ENHRY and CDR2 SYGVKD come from the germline V gene. The CDR3 DNA sequence: TGTGCCAGCAGTTACTCGTCCACTCAGCCCCAGCATTTT. This codes for CASSYSSTQPQHF.

The J gene is TRBJ1-2, the V gene TRBV10-3; tentatively, D is TRBD1 (6 bases). V gave up 0 bases and J gave up 4 bases, with 12 bases separating them. In germline, CDR1 is ENHRY, CDR2 SYGVKD. The CDR3 sequence is 15 residues long. CDR3 in amino acids: CAISESTGPIYGYTF. Written as DNA, the CDR3 is TGTGCCATCAGTGAGTCCACAGGGCCCATCTATGGCTACACCTTC.

The chain couples TRBV20-1 to TRBJ2-5; TRBD2 might be the D (6 bases). This CDR3 has 15 amino acids. From germline, CDR1 is DFQATT and CDR2 SNEGSKA (reference sequence). V was shortened by 1 base and J by 9 bases, with 21 bases between the two germline ends. CDR3 bases: TGCAGTGCTAGAGTTGTTTCGGGGGAGAGGCAGCCCCAGTACTTC. Protein: CSARVVSGERQPQYF.

This clonotype was detected a few times. This chain uses TRBV2 with TRBJ1-1; maybe TRBD1 (5 bases). Looked up from germline, CDR1 is SNHLY and CDR2 is FYNNEI. V dropped 8 bases and J dropped 5 bases, with 30 bases sitting between them. The CDR3 length is 18 residues. The CDR3 spells CASRRGRGVRNSETEAFF. The CDR3 DNA follows: TGTGCCAGCCGACGAGGTCGGGGGGTTAGGAATTCGGAAACTGAAGCTTTCTTT.

This rearrangement joins TRBV7-9 to TRBJ2-1, with a tentative D call TRBD2 (6 bases). Germline CDR1 reads SEHNR; CDR2 reads FQNEAQ (reference sequence). The CDR3 extends over 16 amino acids. The V end was cut by 7 bases, the J end by 0 bases, with 16 bases between. The CDR3 nucleotides are TGTGCCAGCACCCCGGGGGTGAGCCGCTCCTACAATGAGCAGTTCTTC. Translated: CASTPGVSRSYNEQFF.

Ten or more counts support this clonotype. The rearrangement uses TRBV5-1 and TRBJ2-6; perhaps D is TRBD1 or TRBD2 (5 bases each). The CDR3 is 16 residues long. Germline CDR1 is SGHRS and CDR2 is YFSETQ. Trimming shortened V by 7 bases and J by 0 bases, and 14 bases separated the two germline ends. CDR3 in amino acids: CASWDGGISGANVLTF. CDR3 nucleotides: TGCGCCAGCTGGGACGGAGGTATCTCTGGGGCCAACGTCCTGACTTTC.

The CDR3: CASSLSATSVLTF. The CDR3 DNA reads as TGTGCCAGCAGCTTAAGCGCCACCAGCGTCCTGACTTTC. The V and J genes are TRBV7-6 and TRBJ2-6; D uncertain. The V gene's germline CDR1 is SGHVS and CDR2 FNYEAQ. CDR3 length: 13 residues. The V end was cut by 2 bases, the J end by 12 bases, with 11 bases between.